A single sample gave rise to the 15 T cell receptor beta chains below, sequenced in a study of quantifying T cell responses using KT2 cells. As for the study in general: cDNA was made from DNase-treated RNA using alpha and beta constant primers.

A single-stranded UMI oligo with SP2 sequence was ligated to cDNA 3' ends. First-round PCR used about 4 cycles and beta primers RC1.1 and RC1.2 covering TRBC1 and TRBC2. A single record per CDR3 protein comes from TCRdb applying MiXCR to the UMI-ligation and nested PCR reads. The table has tens of thousands of distinct CDR3 sequences, around an eighth seen once. Sample: PBMCs spiked with cells of the T cell clone KT2. Receptor source: a human donor.

This chain links TRBV21-1 with TRBJ1-2; the D segment call TRBD1 is taken from the table without a DNA check. TRBV21-1 is shown as a pseudogene. CDR3 length equals 17 residues. This CDR3 is CASSKVEFWDGNYGYTF. The CDR3 nucleotides read TGTGCCAGCAGCAAAGTTGAATTTTGGGACGGAAACTATGGCTACACCTTC.

This clonotype was seen a handful of times. The V call is TRBV7-9, the J call TRBJ1-2, with D unresolved. Germline V lookup: CDR1 SEHNR, CDR2 FQNEAQ (reference sequence). The CDR3 totals 15 residues. Between the trimmed V and J ends, which lost 1 base and 6 bases, there was a span of 15 bases. The DNA for the CDR3 is TGTGCCAGCAGCTTAGAAGGCGAGGTTGAGGATGGCTACACCTTC. Its translation: CASSLEGEVEDGYTF.

This clonotype has a count of ten or more. The chain has TRBV6-5 and TRBJ1-1; tentatively, D is TRBD1 (5 bases). CDR1 is MNHEY, CDR2 SVGAGI, per germline. Trimming left V 6 bases short and J 1 base short, with 12 bases between. This CDR3 contains 14 residues. The CDR3 here is CASRSGSRNTEAFF. DNA for the CDR3: TGTGCCAGCAGGTCAGGGAGTCGGAACACTGAAGCTTTCTTT.

The chain couples TRBV6-6 to TRBJ1-3; 9 nucleotides line up with TRBD1. The germline V gene encodes CDR1 MNHNY and CDR2 SVGAGI (reference sequence). After removal of 6 bases from V and 8 bases from J, the junction contained 8 bases not matched to a gene. This CDR3 contains 14 residues. CDR3 sequence: CASRWDRAEHTIYF. The CDR3 nucleotides are TGTGCCAGCAGATGGGACAGGGCGGAACACACCATATATTTT.

By its share, this clonotype is large (0.1 to 1%). This chain links TRBV4-2 with TRBJ2-3; 8 nucleotides match TRBD1. The CDR3 extends over 16 amino acids. Germline V gives CDR1 LGHNA, CDR2 YNFKEQ. V lost 0 bases and J lost 1; bases outside the gene matches: 3. The CDR3 DNA is TGTGCCAGCAGCCAAGAGATGGGACAGGGCACAGATACGCAGTATTTT. This sequence encodes CASSQEMGQGTDTQYF.

This clonotype was counted a few times. The chain uses TRBV30 and TRBJ1-1; D possibly corresponds to TRBD1 (6 bases). This CDR3 has 13 amino acids. Trimming left V 5 bases short and J 3 bases short, with 13 bases between. In germline, CDR1 is GTSNPN, CDR2 SVGIG (reference sequence). As DNA, the CDR3 is TGTGCCTGGGGGCGACAGGTCGACACTGAAGCTTTCTTT. Translated: CAWGRQVDTEAFF. Supplemented by reference TRBV30 and TRBJ1-1, the full variable domain reads SQTIHQWPATLVQPVGSPLSLECTVEGTSNPNLYWYRQAAGRGLQLLFYSVGIGQISSEVPQNLSASRPQDRQFILSSKKLLLSDSGFYLCAWGRQVDTEAFFGQGTRLTVV.

The gene calls are TRBV3-1 and TRBJ1-3; D is uncertain. There are 16 residues in the CDR3. Germline V gene lookup returns CDR1 LGHDT and CDR2 YNNKEL (reference sequence). The ends were cut back, 0 bases at V and 4 bases at J, with 13 bases in the middle. Here the CDR3 DNA reads TGTGCCAGCAGCCAAGAACTACAGCTCTGGGGAAACACCATATATTTT. It codes for CASSQELQLWGNTIYF.

In its sample, this clonotype was seen many times. This chain joins TRBV13 and TRBJ2-1, with 9 bases fitting TRBD1. The V gene's germline CDR1 is PRHDT and CDR2 FYEKMQ (reference sequence). The V segment lost 5 bases and the J segment 8 bases; nucleotides outside the gene matches: 10. The CDR3 is 15 residues long. This chain's CDR3 is CASSTNRGRVDEQFF. The CDR3 nucleotides read TGTGCCAGCAGCACAAACAGGGGGCGCGTTGATGAGCAGTTCTTC.

CDR3 loop: CSVLADLGSANYGYTF. The CDR3 DNA sequence: TGCAGCGTTTTGGCAGATTTGGGGAGTGCTAACTATGGCTACACCTTC. The chain recombines TRBV29-1 with TRBJ1-2; D unclear. The V end was cut by 5 bases, the J end by 0 bases, with 19 bases between. This CDR3 is 16 amino acids long. Germline CDR1 is SQVTM and CDR2 is ANQGSEA.

The chain links TRBV2 to TRBJ2-7, with D possibly being TRBD2 (5 bases). Germline assignment: CDR1 SNHLY and CDR2 FYNNEI. V gave up 7 bases and J gave up 0 bases, with 13 bases separating them. This CDR3 is built from 14 residues. CDR3 in DNA: TGTGCCAGCAACCCCACCAGCGGCTCCTACGAGCAGTACTTC. Its protein is CASNPTSGSYEQYF.

There are a few counts of this clonotype. The rearrangement joins TRBV3-1 to TRBJ2-2; 7 bases are shared with TRBD1. Trimming cost V 4 bases and J 5 bases; bases outside gene matches: 10. CDR3 length equals 16 residues. The germline V gene has CDR1 LGHDT and CDR2 YNNKEL (reference sequence). The CDR3 protein is CASSPQTGKRTGELFF. CDR3 coding DNA: TGTGCCAGCAGCCCCCAGACAGGGAAGAGAACCGGGGAGCTGTTTTTT. Full variable domain (outside the CDR3, taken from reference TRBV3-1 and TRBJ2-2): DTAVSQTPKYLVTQMGNDKSIKCEQNLGHDTMYWYKQDSKKFLKIMFSYNNKELIINETVPNRFSPKSPDKAHLNLHINSLELGDSAVYFCASSPQTGKRTGELFFGEGSRLTVL.

This clonotype was observed a few times. The rearrangement uses TRBV6-1 and TRBJ1-1, with D unclear. Trimming left V 6 bases short and J 1 base short, with 3 bases between. This CDR3 comprises 11 residues. Per germline, CDR1 MNHNS and CDR2 SASEGT. In DNA, the CDR3 is TGTGCCAGCAGCAAGAACACTGAAGCTTTCTTT. It codes for CASSKNTEAFF.

This clonotype was recorded many times. The gene calls are TRBV3-1 and TRBJ1-6; TRBD1 aligns across 7 bases. Looked up from germline, CDR1 is LGHDT and CDR2 is YNNKEL (reference sequence). Trimming removed 1 base from V and 7 bases from J; junction bases left unmatched: 1. The length of the CDR3 is 14 residues. CDR3 nucleotides: TGTGCCAGCAGCCAAGCACAGGGGAATTCACCCCTCCACTTT. Encoded protein: CASSQAQGNSPLHF.

This clonotype was picked up many times. This sequence joins TRBV20-1 and TRBJ2-5; tentatively, D is TRBD2 (6 bases). With 3 bases removed from V and 1 base from J, the gap between germline ends came to 15 bases. This CDR3 has 15 amino acids. Germline V gene sequence: CDR1 DFQATT, CDR2 SNEGSKA (reference sequence). The CDR3 spells CSASRASETQETQYF. For the CDR3, the DNA is TGCAGTGCTAGTAGAGCTAGCGAAACCCAAGAGACCCAGTACTTC.

The chain employs TRBV11-2 and TRBJ2-1; perhaps TRBD1 as D (5 bases). The CDR3 extends over 14 amino acids. Germline assignment: CDR1 SGHAT and CDR2 FQNNGV. V shed 5 bases and J shed 0 bases, with 8 bases lying between them. This CDR3 reads CASSRGSSYNEQFF. CDR3 nucleotides: TGTGCCAGCAGCAGGGGTAGCTCCTACAATGAGCAGTTCTTC.